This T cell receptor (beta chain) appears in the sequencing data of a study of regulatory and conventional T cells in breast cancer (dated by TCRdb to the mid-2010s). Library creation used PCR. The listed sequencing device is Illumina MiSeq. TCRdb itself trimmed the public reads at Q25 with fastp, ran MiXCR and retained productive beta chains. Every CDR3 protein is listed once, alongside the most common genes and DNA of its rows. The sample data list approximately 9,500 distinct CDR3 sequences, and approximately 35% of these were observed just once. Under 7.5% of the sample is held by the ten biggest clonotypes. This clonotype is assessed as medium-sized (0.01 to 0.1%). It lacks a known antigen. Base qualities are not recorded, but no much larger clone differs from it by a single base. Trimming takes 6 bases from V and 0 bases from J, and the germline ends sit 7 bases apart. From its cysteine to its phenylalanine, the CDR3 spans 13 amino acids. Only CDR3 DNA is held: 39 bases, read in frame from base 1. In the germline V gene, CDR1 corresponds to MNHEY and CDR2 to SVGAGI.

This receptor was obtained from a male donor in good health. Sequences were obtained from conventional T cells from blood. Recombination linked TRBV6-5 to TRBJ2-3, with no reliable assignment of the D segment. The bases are TGTGCCAGCAGGCTTTTTAGCACAGATACGCAGTATTTT. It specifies CASRLFSTDTQYF.